This is a list of T cell receptor beta chains from one sample in a study of CD8+CD57+ T cells in acquired aplastic anemia. TCRdb called the reads again in MiXCR, with one record for every CDR3 protein. The table has roughly 500,000 distinct CDR3 sequences, around 33% seen once. The sample was sorted CD4+, CD8+, or CD8+CD57+ T cells (not recorded which) from PBMCs. These TCRs come from a human donor with aplastic anemia. CDR3s include the opening cysteine and the closing phenylalanine or tryptophan. The order of the fields is V gene, clone size, J gene, D gene, CDR3 protein, CDR3 DNA. A D gene is named only where the DNA matches it firmly. The listing skips clone size in some rows; elsewhere it reads once, few, many or a size class.

>TRBV24-1|many|TRBJ2-5|TRBD2
CATSDRTSRETQYF
TGTGCCACCAGTGACCGGACTAGTCGAGAGACCCAGTACTTC
>TRBV24-1|many|TRBJ1-2|-
CATSDNGANYGYTF
TGTGCCACCAGTGATAACGGAGCTAACTATGGCTACACCTTC
>TRBV7-2|-|TRBJ1-2|TRBD1
CASSLAPGQSYGYTF
TGTGCCAGCAGCTTAGCCCCGGGACAGTCCTATGGCTACACCTTC
>TRBV2|-|TRBJ2-7|-
CASSEAGANYEQYF
TGTGCCAGCAGTGAAGCAGGAGCTAACTACGAGCAGTACTTC
>TRBV7-6|many|TRBJ2-7|-
CASSRDFSSYEQYF
TGTGCCAGCAGCCGTGACTTCAGCTCCTACGAGCAGTACTTC
>TRBV2|few|TRBJ1-1|-
CASSREGTEAFF
TGTGCCAGCTCACGGGAGGGCACTGAAGCTTTCTTT
>TRBV10-3|many|TRBJ2-7|-
CASSLQDSYEQYF
TGTGCCAGTTCTTTACAGGACTCCTACGAGCAGTACTTC
>TRBV15|-|TRBJ2-7|TRBD1
CATTSLGTVSYEQYF
TGTGCCACCACGTCATTGGGGACAGTTTCCTACGAGCAGTACTTC
>TRBV20-1|few|TRBJ1-1|-
CSVREGKNTEAFF
TGCAGTGTCCGAGAGGGAAAGAACACTGAAGCTTTCTTT
>TRBV5-1|-|TRBJ1-1|-
CASSAQGRDTEAFF
TGCGCCAGCAGCGCACAGGGTAGGGACACTGAAGCTTTCTTT
>TRBV2|many|TRBJ1-6|-
CASSDWRWVTESPLHF
TGTGCCAGCAGTGATTGGAGGTGGGTAACGGAATCACCCCTCCACTTT
>TRBV5-1|many|TRBJ2-7|-
CASRITFRSYEQYF
TGCGCCAGCAGGATCACTTTTCGCTCCTACGAGCAGTACTTC
>TRBV5-8|many|TRBJ1-5|-
CASSPTGPSRLQHF
TGTGCCAGCAGTCCTACAGGGCCCTCTAGGCTCCAGCATTTT
>TRBV10-3|-|TRBJ2-2|-
CAISISGDPANTGELFF
TGTGCCATCAGTATATCGGGGGACCCGGCGAACACCGGGGAGCTGTTTTTT
>TRBV7-7|few|TRBJ2-1|TRBD2
CASSLSLRLAGVDEQFF
TGTGCTAGCAGCTTAAGTCTGCGACTAGCGGGAGTGGATGAGCAGTTCTTC
>TRBV20-1|-|TRBJ2-1|-
CSASNTATPGNEQFF
TGCAGTGCTAGTAACACGGCTACCCCGGGGAATGAGCAGTTCTTC